This T cell receptor beta chain emerged from a study of blood T cells in healthy people across ages. This CDR3 has 14 amino acids. Germline CDR1 and CDR2: SGHTA and FQGNSA. V was pared by 5 bases and J by 4 bases, with 4 bases of the junction left unmatched. Alongside a J-beta primer mix, a sample-barcoded 5' primer served in a second PCR lasting roughly 7 to 12 cycles. TCRdb re-called the 5' RACE reads through MiXCR, storing one row per CDR3 protein. The table has hundreds of thousands of distinct CDR3 sequences, 20% to 30% seen once. These sequences were also reported in another study, on T cells of mothers and their children.

The TCR sequence derives from a boy aged 5-17 years in good health. This sequence joins TRBV7-2 and TRBJ2-3; 9 nucleotides line up with TRBD1. Sequencing input: blood. The CDR3 is CASSPGTGPDTQYF. The CDR3 coding sequence is TGTGCCAGCAGCCCAGGGACAGGGCCAGATACGCAGTATTTT.